Listed below are T cell receptor beta chains from one sample, sequenced in a study of T cell changes during pregnancy in multiple sclerosis. The method was immunoSEQ multiplex PCR; TCRdb's version includes in-frame clones alone and lacks a portion of them. The data show about 70,000 clones, with roughly 94% seen just once and approximately 1.5% held by the top ten. The sequencing here drew on peripheral blood, taken after pregnancy. The source is a female donor with multiple sclerosis, enrolled in a pregnancy study. CDR3s leave out the opening cysteine and the closing phenylalanine or tryptophan. The order of the fields is V gene, J gene, clone size, CDR3 protein. Expanded clones get a size class; other rows say once, few or many, or leave the size out.

V gene: TRBV6-4
J gene: TRBJ2-6
clone size: few
CDR3 protein: ASSERYEANVLT

V gene: TRBV5-1
J gene: TRBJ1-2
clone size: -
CDR3 protein: ASSSLTGNYGYT

V gene: TRBV21-1
J gene: TRBJ1-2
clone size: -
CDR3 protein: ASSNGTGSEGYT

V gene: TRBV11-2
J gene: TRBJ2-2
clone size: once
CDR3 protein: ASSLAPGQGNTGELF

V gene: TRBV27
J gene: TRBJ2-1
clone size: -
CDR3 protein: ASSWTGYNEQF

V gene: TRBV28
J gene: TRBJ2-7
clone size: -
CDR3 protein: ATFSAGGYEQY

V gene: TRBV2
J gene: TRBJ2-1
clone size: -
CDR3 protein: ASPGLSNEQF

V gene: TRBV5-1
J gene: TRBJ2-1
clone size: -
CDR3 protein: ASSFSGTSAYNEQF

V gene: TRBV6-1
J gene: TRBJ2-7
clone size: once
CDR3 protein: ASSEGGGSDEQY

V gene: TRBV28
J gene: TRBJ1-1
clone size: -
CDR3 protein: ASKVVGGNTEAF

V gene: TRBV5-1
J gene: TRBJ1-4
clone size: -
CDR3 protein: ASSLDRTGGSTYNEKLF

V gene: TRBV2
J gene: TRBJ2-7
clone size: -
CDR3 protein: ASKSTTSGEQY

V gene: TRBV27
J gene: TRBJ1-1
clone size: -
CDR3 protein: ASSSDSLNTEAF

V gene: TRBV25-1
J gene: TRBJ2-6
clone size: -
CDR3 protein: ASSADSANVLT

V gene: TRBV7-2
J gene: TRBJ2-1
clone size: -
CDR3 protein: ASSLLPGSYNEQF

V gene: TRBV29-1
J gene: TRBJ2-2
clone size: -
CDR3 protein: SVARQGMGTGELF

V gene: TRBV9
J gene: TRBJ2-3
clone size: -
CDR3 protein: ASSAGTISADTQY

V gene: TRBV6-4
J gene: TRBJ2-2
clone size: -
CDR3 protein: AARPQGNTGELF

V gene: TRBV7-9
J gene: TRBJ2-1
clone size: -
CDR3 protein: ASSLGRGEFDEQF

V gene: TRBV7-2
J gene: TRBJ1-2
clone size: -
CDR3 protein: ASSPKRGNGYT

V gene: TRBV20-1
J gene: TRBJ1-1
clone size: -
CDR3 protein: SARLNTEAF

V gene: TRBV7-9
J gene: TRBJ2-1
clone size: -
CDR3 protein: ASSRGSGGDNEQF